This T cell receptor (beta chain) stems from a study of response to subunit inactivated influenza vaccine. The CDR3 is 13 amino acids. CDR1 and CDR2 from the germline V gene are DFQATT and SNEGSKA (reference sequence). V was shortened by 6 bases and J by 4 bases, with 14 bases between the two germline ends. TCRdb ran MiXCR on the RT-PCR reads and lists one entry per CDR3 protein. The repertoire holds a few hundred thousand distinct CDR3 sequences, with less than 25% as singletons. Findings and caveats of the study: Only a handful of new T cells, the authors suggested, are recruited with each seasonal influenza vaccination.

About this clonotype itself: Its antigen is not known.

The rearrangement joins TRBV20-1 to TRBJ2-3; no clear D gene. This receptor was taken from a man aged 45 to 75 who received an inactivated influenza vaccine. This sample comprised PBMCs from blood, obtained around 22 months after vaccination. The CDR3 DNA is TGCAGTGCCGCACTCCCCGGCCCAGATACGCAGTATTTT. Protein product: CSAALPGPDTQYF.